This is a list of T cell receptor beta chains from one sample in a study of blood T cell repertoires in COVID-19. The method was immunoSEQ multiplex PCR; TCRdb's version includes in-frame clones alone and lacks a portion of them. The repertoire includes 85,000 to 120,000 clones, around 87% of them detected once, and more than 5% sits in the top ten. Sequencing used peripheral blood. These receptors came from a woman between 50 and 59 years old with COVID-19, enrolled during active disease. The CDR3 runs from the conserved cysteine through the conserved F or W. Fields, in order: J gene, V gene, D gene, clone size, CDR3 DNA, CDR3 protein. D genes are given only for firm matches. Clone size is shown for a subset of rows, as once, few, many or a class of expanded clone.

J: TRBJ2-7; V: TRBV19; D: NA; size: NA; DNA: TGTGCCAGTAGTATAGATTCCCTGGGGAGGCGGTACTTC; CDR3: CASSIDSLGRRYF
J: TRBJ2-4; V: TRBV2; D: NA; size: once; DNA: TGTGCCAGCAGTGAGAACGGGGGGCTAGTTGACATTCAGTACTTC; CDR3: CASSENGGLVDIQYF
J: TRBJ2-7; V: TRBV28; D: NA; size: NA; DNA: TGTGCCAGCAGTTTAACTCGCGATCCCTTCTACGAGCAGTACTTC; CDR3: CASSLTRDPFYEQYF
J: TRBJ2-1; V: TRBV5-5; D: TRBD2; size: NA; DNA: TGTGCCAGCAGCGTTCTCGGAGGTTTCCTAGCGGTTGTCAATGAGCAGTTCTTC; CDR3: CASSVLGGFLAVVNEQFF
J: TRBJ1-5; V: TRBV5-4; D: TRBD1; size: few; DNA: TGTGCCAGCAGCCGACAGGGGGCTGACGAGCCCCAGCATTTT; CDR3: CASSRQGADEPQHF
J: TRBJ1-5; V: TRBV7-9; D: NA; size: NA; DNA: TGTGCCAGCAATGGAGAACCAAATCAGCCCCAGCATTTT; CDR3: CASNGEPNQPQHF
J: TRBJ1-3; V: TRBV14; D: TRBD1; size: NA; DNA: TGTGCCAGCAGCCTTATGGGACAGGGGGCTTTTTACTCTGGAAACACCATATATTTT; CDR3: CASSLMGQGAFYSGNTIYF
J: TRBJ2-3; V: TRBV29-1; D: NA; size: once; DNA: TGCAGCGTTGAAGATTGGAGTGGAAGCACAGATACGCAGTATTTT; CDR3: CSVEDWSGSTDTQYF
J: TRBJ1-5; V: TRBV4-2; D: NA; size: NA; DNA: TGTGCCAGCAGCCGGGAGGGTGGAAATCAGCCCCAGCATTTT; CDR3: CASSREGGNQPQHF
J: TRBJ1-4; V: TRBV7-9; D: NA; size: many; DNA: TGTGCCAGCAGCTCCGGACAGTCAACTAATGAAAAACTGTTTTTT; CDR3: CASSSGQSTNEKLFF
J: TRBJ1-5; V: TRBV4-3; D: TRBD1; size: NA; DNA: TGCGCCAGCAGCCAGGGGTTTGGGCAGGGGGTCTATCAGCCCCAGCATTTT; CDR3: CASSQGFGQGVYQPQHF
J: TRBJ2-1; V: TRBV11-2; D: TRBD2; size: NA; DNA: TGTGCCAGCAGCTTTCGACTAGCGGGGGGACTATACAATGAGCAGTTCTTC; CDR3: CASSFRLAGGLYNEQFF
J: TRBJ1-5; V: TRBV28; D: TRBD1; size: NA; DNA: TGTGCCAGCAGTTCCGGACAGGGAGGACAGCCCCAGCATTTT; CDR3: CASSSGQGGQPQHF
J: TRBJ2-5; V: TRBV19; D: NA; size: NA; DNA: TGTGCCAGTAGTATTGGGTCTAGCGAAAAAGAGACCCAGTACTTC; CDR3: CASSIGSSEKETQYF
J: TRBJ1-5; V: TRBV7-2; D: NA; size: NA; DNA: TGTGCCAGCAGCTTAGTCGACACCAATCAGCCCCAGCATTTT; CDR3: CASSLVDTNQPQHF
J: TRBJ2-3; V: TRBV5-4; D: TRBD2; size: few; DNA: TGTGCCAGCATGGGACTAGCGGGGCCCAGCACAGATACGCAGTATTTT; CDR3: CASMGLAGPSTDTQYF
J: TRBJ2-3; V: TRBV18; D: TRBD1; size: once; DNA: TGTGCCAGCTCACCGACAGGGGTGATTGCAGATACGCAGTATTTT; CDR3: CASSPTGVIADTQYF
J: TRBJ2-5; V: TRBV5-1; D: NA; size: NA; DNA: TGCGCCAGCAGCTTGGGTGGCTGGGGGCGGCAAGAGACCCAGTACTTC; CDR3: CASSLGGWGRQETQYF
J: TRBJ2-7; V: TRBV10-3; D: TRBD2; size: NA; DNA: TGTGCCATCAGTGACAGCCGGACTAGCGGTCGGTACGAGCAGTACTTC; CDR3: CAISDSRTSGRYEQYF
J: TRBJ2-1; V: TRBV7-3; D: TRBD1; size: NA; DNA: TGTGCCAGCAGCTCGGGGACAGGCTCACTCAATGAGCAGTTCTTC; CDR3: CASSSGTGSLNEQFF
J: TRBJ2-5; V: TRBV19; D: NA; size: once; DNA: TGTGCCAGTAGTATAAACTCCGGGGGGCAACTAGCGCAGTCACAAGAGACCCAGTACTTC; CDR3: CASSINSGGQLAQSQETQYF
J: TRBJ1-5; V: TRBV19; D: NA; size: NA; DNA: TGTGCCAGTAGTATCTCATGGGGAGGCAATCAGCCCCAGCATTTT; CDR3: CASSISWGGNQPQHF
J: TRBJ1-6; V: TRBV20-1; D: NA; size: few; DNA: TGCAGTGCTAGTCCAGGGTCTAGGGATTCACCCCTCCACTTT; CDR3: CSASPGSRDSPLHF
J: TRBJ1-4; V: TRBV28; D: TRBD1; size: once; DNA: TGTGCCAGCAGCCCGGGACAGGGAGGTGAAAAACTGTTTTTT; CDR3: CASSPGQGGEKLFF
J: TRBJ2-1; V: TRBV7-6; D: TRBD1; size: NA; DNA: TGTGCCAGCAGCTCTGCGACAGGGGAATACAATGAGCAGTTCTTC; CDR3: CASSSATGEYNEQFF
J: TRBJ1-1; V: TRBV5-6; D: NA; size: NA; DNA: TGTGCCAGCAGTAATGTTTGGGGGCGCGGAACTGAAGCTTTCTTT; CDR3: CASSNVWGRGTEAFF
J: TRBJ2-7; V: TRBV6-2/TRBV6-3; D: TRBD2; size: NA; DNA: TGTGCCAGCAGCCATCTTACCGCTCTAGCGGGGGTCTCCTACGAGCAGTACTTC; CDR3: CASSHLTALAGVSYEQYF
J: TRBJ2-7; V: TRBV28; D: NA; size: NA; DNA: TGTGCCAGCACCGGGGGTGGTGTCTACGAGCAGTACTTC; CDR3: CASTGGGVYEQYF
J: TRBJ1-3; V: TRBV28; D: NA; size: NA; DNA: TGTGCCAGCAGGGAGCCGCCCTCGGCCGGAAACACCATATATTTT; CDR3: CASREPPSAGNTIYF
J: TRBJ1-1; V: TRBV3-1/TRBV3-2; D: NA; size: NA; DNA: TGTGCCAGCAGCTGGAGGAGTACAATGAACACTGAAGCTTTCTTT; CDR3: CASSWRSTMNTEAFF
J: TRBJ2-5; V: TRBV7-8; D: TRBD1; size: NA; DNA: TGTGCCAGCAGCTCCGGACAGGGGCGATGGGAGACCCAGTACTTC; CDR3: CASSSGQGRWETQYF
J: TRBJ1-5; V: TRBV7-8; D: TRBD1; size: NA; DNA: TGTGCCAGCAGCCCGACGAGGACAGGGGGCGGAAGCAATCAGCCCCAGCATTTT; CDR3: CASSPTRTGGGSNQPQHF
J: TRBJ2-7; V: TRBV10-2; D: NA; size: NA; DNA: TGCGCCACCTTGCGGGACTCCTCCCTCCTCGAGCAGTACTTC; CDR3: CATLRDSSLLEQYF
J: TRBJ1-1; V: TRBV19; D: TRBD1; size: NA; DNA: TGTGCCAGTAGAAAAGAGACAGGGGCGGGTGGCACTGAAGCTTTCTTT; CDR3: CASRKETGAGGTEAFF
J: TRBJ2-3; V: TRBV2; D: NA; size: NA; DNA: TGTGCCAGCAGGGCTAGGGGCTTTAGCACAGATACGCAGTATTTT; CDR3: CASRARGFSTDTQYF
J: TRBJ2-5; V: TRBV7-7; D: NA; size: NA; DNA: TGTGCTAGCAGCTTGGAACGGGGAGGCCAAGAGACCCAGTACTTC; CDR3: CASSLERGGQETQYF
J: TRBJ1-1; V: TRBV2; D: TRBD1; size: NA; DNA: TGTGCCAGCAGGACCCTAGGGACAGTAGCGAACACTGAAGCTTTCTTT; CDR3: CASRTLGTVANTEAFF
J: TRBJ1-1; V: TRBV7-8; D: NA; size: few; DNA: TGTGCCAGCAGCTTAGAACATATGAACACTGAAGCTTTCTTT; CDR3: CASSLEHMNTEAFF
J: TRBJ2-1; V: TRBV4-2; D: NA; size: NA; DNA: TGTGCCAGCAGCCAAGACTCCGGGTTATCCTACAATGAGCAGTTCTTC; CDR3: CASSQDSGLSYNEQFF
J: TRBJ2-1; V: TRBV6-1; D: TRBD2; size: once; DNA: TGTGCCAGCAGTCGGGGGGGGGCCTTCAATGAGCAGTTCTTC; CDR3: CASSRGGAFNEQFF
J: TRBJ1-2; V: TRBV5-1; D: TRBD1; size: NA; DNA: TGCGCCAGCAGCAGCTGGGACAGTACTAACTATGGCTACACCTTC; CDR3: CASSSWDSTNYGYTF
J: TRBJ2-1; V: TRBV29-1; D: NA; size: NA; DNA: TGCAGCGTTGGTACGTCCCGCGGGGAGCAGTTCTTC; CDR3: CSVGTSRGEQFF
J: TRBJ1-4; V: TRBV19; D: NA; size: NA; DNA: TGTGCCAGTACCGGGGGGTTAGGTGAAAAACTGTTTTTT; CDR3: CASTGGLGEKLFF
J: TRBJ2-7; V: TRBV6-1; D: TRBD2; size: NA; DNA: TGTGCCAGCAGTGAAAGGGCGGGGGGCAAAACCTACGAGCAGTACTTC; CDR3: CASSERAGGKTYEQYF
J: TRBJ1-6; V: TRBV6-1; D: TRBD1; size: NA; DNA: TGTGCCAGCAGTAAAGGAGGGGGCAGGGGGCACAATTCACCCCTCCACTTT; CDR3: CASSKGGGRGHNSPLHF
J: TRBJ1-4; V: TRBV28; D: NA; size: NA; DNA: TGTGCCAGCAGTTGGGGGAGGGAAAAACTGTTTTTT; CDR3: CASSWGREKLFF